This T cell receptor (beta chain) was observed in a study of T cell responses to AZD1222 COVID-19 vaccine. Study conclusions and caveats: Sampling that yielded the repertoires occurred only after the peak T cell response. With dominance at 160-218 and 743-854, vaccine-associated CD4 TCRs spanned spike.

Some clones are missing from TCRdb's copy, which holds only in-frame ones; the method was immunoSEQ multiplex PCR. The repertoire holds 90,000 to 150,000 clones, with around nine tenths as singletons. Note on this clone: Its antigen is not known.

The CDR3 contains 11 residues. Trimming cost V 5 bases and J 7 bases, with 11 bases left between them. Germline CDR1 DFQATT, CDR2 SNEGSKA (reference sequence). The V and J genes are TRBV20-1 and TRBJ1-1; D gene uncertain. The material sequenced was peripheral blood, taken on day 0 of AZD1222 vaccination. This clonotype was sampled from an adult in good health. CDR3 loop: CSAPGQNEAFF. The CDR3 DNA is TGCAGTGCTCCGGGCCAGAATGAAGCTTTCTTT.